This is a list of T cell receptor beta chains from one sample in a study of blood T cell repertoires in COVID-19. Sequencing used immunoSEQ multiplex PCR; TCRdb keeps in-frame clones, though not all of them. The sample holds 90,000 to 130,000 clones, 88% seen once. The specimen was peripheral blood. The receptors shown here come from a woman between 50 and 59 years old with acute or convalescent COVID-19. The conserved cysteine and the conserved F or W are not part of the CDR3 here. Only some rows state a clone size, as once, few, many or a class for expanded clones.

j_call v_call cdr3_length clone_size cdr3_aa
TRBJ2-7 TRBV21-1 11 . ASSKGDNYEQY
TRBJ2-7 TRBV14 13 . ASSQERLAGYEQY
TRBJ2-2 TRBV20-1 10 . SASSDTGELF
TRBJ1-4 TRBV24-1 14 . ATSDQDGTGTEKLF
TRBJ2-3 TRBV11-2 16 . ASSLKGLARSFTDTQY
TRBJ2-1 TRBV11-3 12 . ASSSKSSYNEQF
TRBJ1-4 TRBV6-5 12 . ASSANRGNEKLF
TRBJ2-7 TRBV2 15 . ASSGRYSGRALGEQY
TRBJ2-4 TRBV19 15 few ASSIGGLAGSGGIQY
TRBJ1-6 TRBV10-1 11 . ASSDLQNSPLH
TRBJ1-2 TRBV3-1/TRBV3-2 13 . ASSRYLQGAPGYT
TRBJ2-3 TRBV5-1 14 . ASSSGTGLSTDTQY
TRBJ2-5 TRBV5-5 13 . ASSFSGRAMETQY
TRBJ2-3 TRBV12-5 12 . ASGRDGALDTQY
TRBJ1-2 TRBV4-1 10 . ASSQEESAYT
TRBJ1-3 TRBV23-1 16 . ASSGDRGPLASGNTIY
TRBJ1-1 TRBV20-1 9 once SARARAEAF
TRBJ2-5 TRBV19 12 . ASSIGPSRETQY
TRBJ2-3 TRBV5-6 9 . ASSSTDTQY
TRBJ2-1 TRBV19 14 . ASSPNVGAVGGEQF
TRBJ2-1 TRBV7-9 13 . ASSLAGQFYSEQF
TRBJ1-3 TRBV2 13 . ASRAGSEVGNTIY
TRBJ2-7 TRBV5-1 12 . ASSQLQGSYEQY
TRBJ2-7 TRBV5-4 15 . ASSQLGLAGTLGEQY
TRBJ2-7 TRBV3-1/TRBV3-2 11 . ASRQNQGTEQY
TRBJ1-6 TRBV25-1 16 . ASSDRQGAGSYNSPLH
TRBJ1-3 TRBV19 14 once ASSERGGLSGNTIY
TRBJ1-5 TRBV5-6 13 . ASSYYGTVNQPQH
TRBJ2-7 TRBV28 11 once AAGTPNPYEQY
TRBJ2-7 TRBV5-1 12 few ASSLASGSSEQY
TRBJ2-2 TRBV18 17 . ASSPRTSGRSGNTGELF
TRBJ2-3 TRBV15 14 . ATRSGRAFGTDTQY
TRBJ1-4 TRBV30 14 . AWSVGLTRGNEKLF
TRBJ1-1 TRBV30 11 . AWRSLRPFEAF